The subject of this entry is one T cell receptor (beta chain). The germline V gene encodes CDR1 SGHAT and CDR2 FQNNGV. This CDR3 contains 18 residues. The V end lost 3 bases, the J end lost 0 bases, and 19 bases lay between the germline ends. Profiling relied on immunoSEQ multiplex PCR, and the TCRdb table lists in-frame clones only, not all of them. Of 200,000 to 300,000 clones in the sample, around 84% were seen once. This sample is part of a study of blood T cell repertoires in COVID-19. The receptor was isolated from a woman between 70 and 85 years old with active or convalescent COVID-19. The V call is TRBV11-2, the J call TRBJ2-3; perhaps TRBD2 as D (5 bases). The sample was peripheral blood. Here the CDR3 DNA reads TGTGCCAGCAGCTTTATAAGCTCGCGGGTCTTTAGCACAGATACGCAGTATTTT. This gives the protein CASSFISSRVFSTDTQYF.